This T cell receptor beta chain was recorded in a study of blood T cells in healthy people across ages. Then a second PCR, running roughly 7 to 12 cycles, was carried out with a sample-barcoded 5' primer and a J-beta primer mix. Each sample yielded at least 3 million CDR3-containing paired-end reads. TCRdb redid the calling of the 5' RACE reads with MiXCR, one entry per CDR3 protein. The sample shows roughly 1.5 million distinct CDR3 sequences, 40% to 45% of them seen only once. This clonotype turned up a few times. The V gene lost 0 bases and the J gene lost 5 bases, with 8 bases spanning the gap. Germline V gives CDR1 MNHEY, CDR2 SMNVEV (reference sequence). The CDR3 is 13 amino acids.

The sequenced material came from blood. This rearrangement joins TRBV27 to TRBJ2-7; D uncertain. The sequence was collected from a woman aged 18-29 years in good health. CDR3 region: CASSLSRVHEQYF. DNA of the CDR3: TGTGCCAGCAGTTTATCCCGGGTCCACGAGCAGTACTTC.